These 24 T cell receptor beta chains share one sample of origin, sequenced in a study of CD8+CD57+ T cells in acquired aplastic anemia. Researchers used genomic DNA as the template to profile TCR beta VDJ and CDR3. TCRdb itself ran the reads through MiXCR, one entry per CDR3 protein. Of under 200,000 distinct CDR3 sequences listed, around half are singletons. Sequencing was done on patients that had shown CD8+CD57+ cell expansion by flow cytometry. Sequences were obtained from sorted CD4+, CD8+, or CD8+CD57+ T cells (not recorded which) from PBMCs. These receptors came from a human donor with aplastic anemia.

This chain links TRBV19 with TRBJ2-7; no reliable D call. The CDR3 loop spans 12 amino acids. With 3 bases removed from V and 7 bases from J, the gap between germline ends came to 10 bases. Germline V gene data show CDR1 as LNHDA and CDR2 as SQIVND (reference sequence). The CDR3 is CASSIRVREQYF. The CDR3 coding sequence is TGTGCCAGTAGTATTCGGGTCCGGGAGCAGTACTTC.

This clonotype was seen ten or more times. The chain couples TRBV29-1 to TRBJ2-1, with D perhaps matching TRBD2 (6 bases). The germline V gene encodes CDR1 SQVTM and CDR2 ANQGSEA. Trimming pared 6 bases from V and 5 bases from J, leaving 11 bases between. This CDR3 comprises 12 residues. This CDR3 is CSVPLANNEQFF. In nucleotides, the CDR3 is TGCAGCGTCCCCCTAGCGAACAATGAGCAGTTCTTC.

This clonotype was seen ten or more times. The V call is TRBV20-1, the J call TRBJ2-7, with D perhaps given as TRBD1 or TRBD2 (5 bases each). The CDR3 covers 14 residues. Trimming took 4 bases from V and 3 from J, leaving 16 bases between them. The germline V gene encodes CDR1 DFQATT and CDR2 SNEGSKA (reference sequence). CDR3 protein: CSANPGYGGYEQYF. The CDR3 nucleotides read TGCAGTGCTAACCCTGGGTATGGGGGCTACGAGCAGTACTTC.

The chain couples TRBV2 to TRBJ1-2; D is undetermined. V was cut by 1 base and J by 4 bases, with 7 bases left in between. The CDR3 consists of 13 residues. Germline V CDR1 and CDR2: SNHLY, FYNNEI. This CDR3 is CASSEGAGYGYTF. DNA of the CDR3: TGTGCCAGCAGTGAAGGGGCAGGCTATGGCTACACCTTC.

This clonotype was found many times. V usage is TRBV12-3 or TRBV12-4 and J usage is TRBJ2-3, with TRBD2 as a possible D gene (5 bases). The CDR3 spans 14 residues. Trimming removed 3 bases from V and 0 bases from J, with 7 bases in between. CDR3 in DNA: TGTGCCAGCAGTTTTACGGGAAGCACAGATACGCAGTATTTT. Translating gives CASSFTGSTDTQYF.

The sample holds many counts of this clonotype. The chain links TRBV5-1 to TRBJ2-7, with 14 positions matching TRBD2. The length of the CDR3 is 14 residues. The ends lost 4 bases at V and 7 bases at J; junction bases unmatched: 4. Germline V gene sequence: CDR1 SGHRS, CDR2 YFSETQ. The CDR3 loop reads CASSGLAGGREQYF. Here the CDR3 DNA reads TGCGCCAGCAGCGGACTAGCGGGGGGCCGGGAGCAGTACTTC.

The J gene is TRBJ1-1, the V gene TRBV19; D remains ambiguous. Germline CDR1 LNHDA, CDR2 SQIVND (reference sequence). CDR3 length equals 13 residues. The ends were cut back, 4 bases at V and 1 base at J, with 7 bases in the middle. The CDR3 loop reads CASSTDENTEAFF. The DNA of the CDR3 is TGTGCCAGTAGTACCGACGAGAACACTGAAGCTTTCTTT.

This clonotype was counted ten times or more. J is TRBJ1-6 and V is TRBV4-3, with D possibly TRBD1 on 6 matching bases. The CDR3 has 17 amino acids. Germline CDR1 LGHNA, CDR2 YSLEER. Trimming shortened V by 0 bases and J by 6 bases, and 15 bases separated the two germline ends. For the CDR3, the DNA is TGCGCCAGCAGCCAAGAGGGGGGCGGCGTCTCTAATTCACCCCTCCACTTT. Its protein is CASSQEGGGVSNSPLHF.

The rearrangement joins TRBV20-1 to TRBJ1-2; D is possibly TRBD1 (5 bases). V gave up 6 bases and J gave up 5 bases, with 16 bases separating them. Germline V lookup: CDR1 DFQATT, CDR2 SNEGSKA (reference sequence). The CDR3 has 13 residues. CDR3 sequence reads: CSARKGEGYGYTF. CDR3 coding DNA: TGCAGTGCCAGAAAAGGGGAAGGTTATGGCTACACCTTC.

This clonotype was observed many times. CDR3 amino acids: CASSRTVAYEQYF. The CDR3 nucleotides are TGTGCCAGCAGCCGGACGGTCGCCTACGAGCAGTACTTC. This chain links TRBV14 with TRBJ2-7; D remains unclear. Between the trimmed V and J ends, which lost 4 bases and 2 bases, there was a span of 9 bases. The CDR3 covers 13 residues. CDR1 is SGHDN and CDR2 is FVKESK in the germline V gene.

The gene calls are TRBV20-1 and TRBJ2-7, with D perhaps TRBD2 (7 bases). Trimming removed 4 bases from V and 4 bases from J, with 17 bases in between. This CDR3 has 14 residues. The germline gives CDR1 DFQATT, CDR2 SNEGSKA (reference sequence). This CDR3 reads CSATLGGPNYEQYF. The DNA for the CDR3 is TGCAGTGCTACCCTCGGGGGGCCGAATTACGAGCAGTACTTC.

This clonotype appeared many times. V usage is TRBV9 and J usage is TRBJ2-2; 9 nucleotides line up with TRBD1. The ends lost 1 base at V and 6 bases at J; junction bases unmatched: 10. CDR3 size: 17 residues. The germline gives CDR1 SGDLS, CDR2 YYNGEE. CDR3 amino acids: CASSVLSGTGLSGELFF. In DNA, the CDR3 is TGTGCCAGCAGCGTATTAAGCGGGACAGGGTTGTCCGGGGAGCTGTTTTTT.

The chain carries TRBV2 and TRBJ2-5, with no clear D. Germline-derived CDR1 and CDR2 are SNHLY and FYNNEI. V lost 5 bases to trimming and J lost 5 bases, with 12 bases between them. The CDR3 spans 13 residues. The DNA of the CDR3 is TGTGCCAGCAGTCCATTTGAAGCGGAGACCCAGTACTTC. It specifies CASSPFEAETQYF.

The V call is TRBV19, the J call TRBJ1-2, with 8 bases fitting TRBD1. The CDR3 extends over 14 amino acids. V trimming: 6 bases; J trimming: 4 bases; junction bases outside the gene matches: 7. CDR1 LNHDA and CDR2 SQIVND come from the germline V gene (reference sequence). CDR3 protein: CASSGQGSLYGYTF. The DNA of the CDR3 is TGTGCCAGTAGCGGACAGGGTAGTCTCTATGGCTACACCTTC.

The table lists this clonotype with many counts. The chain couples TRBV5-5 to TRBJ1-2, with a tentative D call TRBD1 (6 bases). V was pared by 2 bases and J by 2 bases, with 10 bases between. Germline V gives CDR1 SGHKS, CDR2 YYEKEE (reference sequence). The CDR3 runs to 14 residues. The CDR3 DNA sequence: TGTGCCAGCAGCTTAAGGGACATAAACTATGGCTACACCTTC. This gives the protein CASSLRDINYGYTF.

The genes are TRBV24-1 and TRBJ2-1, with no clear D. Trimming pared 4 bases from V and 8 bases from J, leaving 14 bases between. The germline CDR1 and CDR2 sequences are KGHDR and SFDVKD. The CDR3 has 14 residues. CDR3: CATSDPGSSDEQFF. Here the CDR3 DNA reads TGTGCCACCAGTGACCCCGGCTCCTCGGATGAGCAGTTCTTC.

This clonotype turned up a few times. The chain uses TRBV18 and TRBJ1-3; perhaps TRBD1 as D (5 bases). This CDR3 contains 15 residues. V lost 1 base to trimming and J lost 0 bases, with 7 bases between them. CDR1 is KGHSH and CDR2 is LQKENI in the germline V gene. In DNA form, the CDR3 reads TGTGCCAGCTCACCACGGGGGGACTCTGGAAACACCATATATTTT. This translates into CASSPRGDSGNTIYF. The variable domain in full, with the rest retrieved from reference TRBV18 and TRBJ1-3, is NAGVMQNPRHLVRRRGQEARLRCSPMKGHSHVYWYRQLPEEGLKFMVYLQKENIIDESGMPKERFSAEFPKEGPSILRIQQVVRGDSAAYFCASSPRGDSGNTIYFGEGSWLTVV.

The CDR3 loop reads CSVEDRHPGDEAFF. The CDR3 DNA sequence: TGCAGCGTTGAAGACCGGCACCCAGGGGACGAAGCTTTCTTT. The chain couples TRBV29-1 to TRBJ1-1; maybe TRBD1 (6 bases). CDR3 length: 14 amino acids. V was clipped by 0 bases and J by 8 bases, with 16 bases between them. The germline CDR1 and CDR2 sequences are SQVTM and ANQGSEA.

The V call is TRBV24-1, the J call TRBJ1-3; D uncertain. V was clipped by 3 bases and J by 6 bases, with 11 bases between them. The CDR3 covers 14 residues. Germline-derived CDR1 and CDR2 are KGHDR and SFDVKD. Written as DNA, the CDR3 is TGTGCCACCAGTGATCCAGGACTAGAAAACACCATATATTTT. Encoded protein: CATSDPGLENTIYF.

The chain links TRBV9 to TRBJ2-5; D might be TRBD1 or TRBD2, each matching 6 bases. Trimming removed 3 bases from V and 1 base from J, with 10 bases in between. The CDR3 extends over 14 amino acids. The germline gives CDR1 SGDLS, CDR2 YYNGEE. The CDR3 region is CASSGGGGQETQYF. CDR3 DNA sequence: TGTGCCAGCAGCGGAGGAGGGGGCCAAGAGACCCAGTACTTC.

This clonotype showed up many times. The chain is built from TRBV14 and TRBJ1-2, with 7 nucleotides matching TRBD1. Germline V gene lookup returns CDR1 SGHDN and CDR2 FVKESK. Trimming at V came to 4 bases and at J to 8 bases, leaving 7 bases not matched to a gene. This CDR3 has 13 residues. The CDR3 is CASSPGQVFGYTF. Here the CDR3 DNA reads TGTGCCAGCAGCCCCGGACAGGTTTTCGGCTACACCTTC.

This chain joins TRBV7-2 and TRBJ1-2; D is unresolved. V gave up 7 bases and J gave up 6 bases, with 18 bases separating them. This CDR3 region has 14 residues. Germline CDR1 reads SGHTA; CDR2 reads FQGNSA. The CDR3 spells CASTPSKVLHGYTF. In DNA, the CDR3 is TGTGCCAGCACCCCAAGTAAGGTATTACATGGCTACACCTTC.

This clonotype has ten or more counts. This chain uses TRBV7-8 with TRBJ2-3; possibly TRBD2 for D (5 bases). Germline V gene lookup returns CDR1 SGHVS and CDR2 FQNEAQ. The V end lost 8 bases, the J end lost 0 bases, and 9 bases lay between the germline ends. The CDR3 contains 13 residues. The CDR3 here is CASRAASTDTQYF. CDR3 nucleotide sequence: TGTGCCAGCCGAGCGGCTAGCACAGATACGCAGTATTTT. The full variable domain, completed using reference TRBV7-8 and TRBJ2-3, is GAGVSQSPRYKVAKRGQDVALRCDPISGHVSLFWYQQALGQGPEFLTYFQNEAQLDKSGLPSDRFFAERPEGSVSTLKIQRTQQEDSAVYLCASRAASTDTQYFGPGTRLTVL.

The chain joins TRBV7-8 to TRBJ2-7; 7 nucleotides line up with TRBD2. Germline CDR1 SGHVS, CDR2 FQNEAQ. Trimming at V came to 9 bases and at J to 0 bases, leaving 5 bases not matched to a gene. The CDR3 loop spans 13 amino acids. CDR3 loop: CASQTSDSYEQYF. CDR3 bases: TGTGCCAGTCAAACTAGCGACTCCTACGAGCAGTACTTC.